Listed below are T cell receptor beta chains from one sample, sequenced in a study of cytomegalovirus exposure and HLA in healthy donors. Assay used: immunoSEQ multiplex PCR; TCRdb lists only in-frame clones, some missing. The sample lists 100,000 or so clones, over 80% occurring once. The sample consisted of PBMCs. Receptors were obtained from a man in his late teens or twenties in good health and CMV-seronegative. CDR3s include the opening cysteine and the closing phenylalanine or tryptophan. Fields, in order: J gene, V gene, clone size, D gene, CDR3 DNA, CDR3 protein. D genes are given only for firm matches. The listing skips clone size in some rows; elsewhere it reads once, few, many or a size class.

TRBJ1-4 TRBV7-9 . . TGTGCCAGCAGCTTAGGGGTCAGGGGTGCTAATGAAAAACTGTTTTTT CASSLGVRGANEKLFF
TRBJ2-2 TRBV10-2 . TRBD1 TGCGCCAGCAGTAGACAGGGCGGCACCGGGGAGCTGTTTTTT CASSRQGGTGELFF
TRBJ2-1 TRBV11-2 few TRBD2 TGTGCCAGCGGGGCGGGAGGGCGGCGCCATGAGCAGTTCTTC CASGAGGRRHEQFF
TRBJ1-1 TRBV27 . . TGTGCCAGCAGTCTGACAGGCTGGGCTGAAGCTTTCTTT CASSLTGWAEAFF
TRBJ1-1 TRBV10-3 once . TGTGCCATCAGCCCCGTTGGAATAGGGGGGAACACTGAAGCTTTCTTT CAISPVGIGGNTEAFF
TRBJ2-7 TRBV7-9 . . TGTTCCAGCAGCTTAGACGGTGCCTACGAGCAGTACTTC CSSSLDGAYEQYF
TRBJ2-7 TRBV2 . TRBD2 TGTGCCAGCAGCCTACTAGCGGGAGATGACGAGCAGTACTTC CASSLLAGDDEQYF
TRBJ1-1 TRBV5-1 . . TGCGCCAGCAGCTTGGCCCGGCCAGGGGATGGTGCGACGAACACTGAAGCTTTCTTT CASSLARPGDGATNTEAFF
TRBJ1-2 TRBV11-3 . . TGTGCCAGCAGCAAGGGGCCGGGTATGGATGGCTACACCTTC CASSKGPGMDGYTF
TRBJ2-1 TRBV5-4 . TRBD2 TGTGCCAGCAGCTCACCGACTAGCGGGAGCCAATACAATGAGCAGTTCTTC CASSSPTSGSQYNEQFF
TRBJ2-1 TRBV9 once TRBD2 TGTGCCAGCAGCGGGGCAGTAAGGGACGGGCGGGAGGCTACTATTGGGAATGAGCAGTTCTTC CASSGAVRDGREATIGNEQFF
TRBJ2-7 TRBV19 . . TGTGCCAGTAGGCAGGGGCCCTCCTACGAGCAGTACTTC CASRQGPSYEQYF
TRBJ2-5 TRBV9 . . TGTGCCAGCACCGAAGGATCAGGGGCCGGGGAGACCCAGTACTTC CASTEGSGAGETQYF
TRBJ1-5 TRBV28 once . TGTGCCAGCAGTTATCGGTGGGGGACAACCCAGCCCCAGCATTTT CASSYRWGTTQPQHF
TRBJ1-1 TRBV11-2 once . TGTGCCAGCAGCTTAGATTCCGACACTGAAGCTTTCTTT CASSLDSDTEAFF
TRBJ2-5 TRBV13 . TRBD2 TGTGCCAGCAGCTCCACCTTCCAGCGGGAGAACGGCGAGACCCAGTACTTC CASSSTFQRENGETQYF
TRBJ1-2 TRBV10-3 . . TGTGCCATCAGTGAGTCGATGACTTTGGACACCGGGGGAGGCTACACCTTC CAISESMTLDTGGGYTF
TRBJ2-1 TRBV5-4 . TRBD1 TGTGCCAGCAGCTGGGACAGCTCCTACAATGAGCAGTTCTTC CASSWDSSYNEQFF
TRBJ2-1 TRBV4-3 . . TGCGCCAGCAGCCTCGACTTCAGCTCCTACAATGAGCAGTTCTTC CASSLDFSSYNEQFF
TRBJ2-7 TRBV6-6 once . TGTGCCAGCAGTTACTCGAAAGCGTCAGGGGACCACGAGCAGTACTTC CASSYSKASGDHEQYF
TRBJ2-7 TRBV28 . TRBD2 TGTGCCAGCAGCACTATGCGGGAGAACCCTAATTTCTACGAGCAGTACTTC CASSTMRENPNFYEQYF
TRBJ2-3 TRBV18 . . TGTGCCAGCTCACCACTTTCCGGGGCAGGGGACACAGATACGCAGTATTTT CASSPLSGAGDTDTQYF
TRBJ1-2 TRBV28 . TRBD1 TGTGCCACTTCCATAGGACAGGGGCTGCGTGGCTACACCTTC CATSIGQGLRGYTF